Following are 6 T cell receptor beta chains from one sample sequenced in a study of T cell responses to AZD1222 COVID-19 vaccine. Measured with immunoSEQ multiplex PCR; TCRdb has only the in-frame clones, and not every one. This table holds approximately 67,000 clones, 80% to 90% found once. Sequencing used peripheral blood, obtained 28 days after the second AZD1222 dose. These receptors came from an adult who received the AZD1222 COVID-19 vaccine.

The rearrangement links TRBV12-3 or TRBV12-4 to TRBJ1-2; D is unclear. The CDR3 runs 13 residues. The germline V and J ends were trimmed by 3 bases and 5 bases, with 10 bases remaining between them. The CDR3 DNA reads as TGTGCCAGCAGTTTCGTTATGGTTTATGGCTACACCTTC. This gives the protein CASSFVMVYGYTF.

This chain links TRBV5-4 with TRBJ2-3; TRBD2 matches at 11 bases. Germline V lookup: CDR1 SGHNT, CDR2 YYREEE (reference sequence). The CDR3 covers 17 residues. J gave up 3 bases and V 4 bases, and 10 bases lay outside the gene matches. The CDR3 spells CASSLRLAGGSTDTQYF. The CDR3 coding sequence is TGTGCCAGCAGCCTGAGGCTAGCGGGAGGAAGTACAGATACGCAGTATTTT.

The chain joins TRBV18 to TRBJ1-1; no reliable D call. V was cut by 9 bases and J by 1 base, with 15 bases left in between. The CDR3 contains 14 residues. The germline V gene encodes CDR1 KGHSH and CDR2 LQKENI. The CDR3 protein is CASSASEGNTEAFF. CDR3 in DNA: TGTGCCAGTTCGGCCTCAGAGGGGAACACTGAAGCTTTCTTT.

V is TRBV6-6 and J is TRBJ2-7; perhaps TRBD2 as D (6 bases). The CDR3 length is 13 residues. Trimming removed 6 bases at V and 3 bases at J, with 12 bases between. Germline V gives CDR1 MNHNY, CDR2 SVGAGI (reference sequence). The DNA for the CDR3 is TGTGCCAGCAGCCAGGTCGGGGGCTACGAGCAGTACTTC. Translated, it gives CASSQVGGYEQYF.

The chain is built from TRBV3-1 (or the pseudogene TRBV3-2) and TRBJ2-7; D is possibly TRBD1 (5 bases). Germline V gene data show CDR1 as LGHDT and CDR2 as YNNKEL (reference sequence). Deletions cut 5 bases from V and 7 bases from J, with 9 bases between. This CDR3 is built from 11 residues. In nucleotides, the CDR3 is TGTGCCAGCAGCTTGCCAGGGGAGCAGTACTTC. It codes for CASSLPGEQYF.

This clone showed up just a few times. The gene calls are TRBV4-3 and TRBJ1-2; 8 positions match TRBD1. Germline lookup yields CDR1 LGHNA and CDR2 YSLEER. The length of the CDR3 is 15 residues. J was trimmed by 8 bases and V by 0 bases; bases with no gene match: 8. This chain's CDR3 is CASSQEQGTGGGYTF. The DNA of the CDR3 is TGCGCCAGCAGCCAAGAACAAGGGACAGGAGGGGGCTACACCTTC.